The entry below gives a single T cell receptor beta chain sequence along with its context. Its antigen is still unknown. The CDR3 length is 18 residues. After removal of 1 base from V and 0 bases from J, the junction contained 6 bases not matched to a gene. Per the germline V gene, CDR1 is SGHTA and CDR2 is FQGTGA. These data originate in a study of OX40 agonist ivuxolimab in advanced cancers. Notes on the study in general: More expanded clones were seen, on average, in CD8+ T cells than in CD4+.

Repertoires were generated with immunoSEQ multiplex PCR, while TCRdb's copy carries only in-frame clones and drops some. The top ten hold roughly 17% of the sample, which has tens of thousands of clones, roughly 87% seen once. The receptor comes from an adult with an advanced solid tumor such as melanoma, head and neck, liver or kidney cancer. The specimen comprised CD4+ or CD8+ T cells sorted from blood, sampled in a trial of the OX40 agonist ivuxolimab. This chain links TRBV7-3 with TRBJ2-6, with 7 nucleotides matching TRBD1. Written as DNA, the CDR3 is TGTGCCAGCAGCTTAAGGGACAGCATTATCTCTGGGGCCAACGTCCTGACTTTC. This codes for CASSLRDSIISGANVLTF.